This T cell receptor (beta chain) was observed in a study of spatial heterogeneity in lung cancer. Study-wide background: Samples were donated by 72 untreated early-stage non-small cell lung cancer patients.

This clonotype was seen many times. The CDR3 length is 14 residues. The germline gives CDR1 ENHRY, CDR2 SYGVKD. Trimming left V 8 bases short and J 5 bases short, with 15 bases between. TCRdb reanalysed the 5' RACE reads using MiXCR and keeps one entry per CDR3 protein. The sample lists roughly 72,000 distinct CDR3 sequences, roughly 9% occurring once. The time point denotes: blood at routine non-recurrence follow-up after resection. Material for sequencing was whole RNA from tumor, nontumor lung or frozen PBMC, left unsorted. The source is a female donor with early-stage non-small cell lung cancer. The sequencing used PBMCs, collected at follow-up. This chain links TRBV10-3 with TRBJ2-2; the D gene is possibly TRBD1 (6 bases). CDR3 sequence: CAIRQVGGTGELFF. The CDR3, as DNA: TGTGCCATCCGACAGGTGGGCGGAACCGGGGAGCTGTTTTTT.